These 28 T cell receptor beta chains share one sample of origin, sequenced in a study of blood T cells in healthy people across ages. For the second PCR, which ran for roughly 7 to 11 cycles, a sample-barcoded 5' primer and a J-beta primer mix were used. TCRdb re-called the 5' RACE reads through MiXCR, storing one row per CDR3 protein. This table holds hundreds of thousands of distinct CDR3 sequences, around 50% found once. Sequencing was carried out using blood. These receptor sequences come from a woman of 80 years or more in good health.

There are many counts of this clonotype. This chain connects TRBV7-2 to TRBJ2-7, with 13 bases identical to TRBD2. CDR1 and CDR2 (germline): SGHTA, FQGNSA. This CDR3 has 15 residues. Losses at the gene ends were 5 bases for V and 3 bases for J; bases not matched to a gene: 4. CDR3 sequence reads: CASSRTSGSHYEQYF. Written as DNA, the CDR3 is TGTGCCAGCAGCCGGACTAGCGGGAGTCACTACGAGCAGTACTTC.

The CDR3 loop reads CASSRDSPNSNQPQHF. In DNA, the CDR3 is TGTGCCAGCAGTCGGGACAGCCCAAATAGCAATCAGCCCCAGCATTTT. The V call is TRBV6-5, the J call TRBJ1-5; 7 bases line up with TRBD1. Germline trimming cut 5 bases from V and 0 bases from J; bases unmatched to any gene: 7. Germline V gene data show CDR1 as MNHEY and CDR2 as SVGAGI. The CDR3 spans 16 residues.

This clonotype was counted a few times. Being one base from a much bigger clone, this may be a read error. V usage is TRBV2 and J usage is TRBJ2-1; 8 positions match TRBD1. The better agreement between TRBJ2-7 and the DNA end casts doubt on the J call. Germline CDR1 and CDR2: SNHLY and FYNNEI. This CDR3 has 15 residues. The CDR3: CASTRDRTSYNEQYF. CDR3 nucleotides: TGTGCCAGCACCAGGGACAGGACATCCTACAATGAGCAGTACTTC.

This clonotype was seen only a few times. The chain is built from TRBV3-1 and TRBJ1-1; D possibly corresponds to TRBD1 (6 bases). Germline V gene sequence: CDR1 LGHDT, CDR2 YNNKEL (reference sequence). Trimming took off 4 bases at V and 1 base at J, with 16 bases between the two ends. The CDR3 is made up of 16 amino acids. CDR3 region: CASSPRRGRENTEAFF. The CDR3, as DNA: TGTGCCAGCAGCCCCCGTCGGGGGCGGGAGAACACTGAAGCTTTCTTT.

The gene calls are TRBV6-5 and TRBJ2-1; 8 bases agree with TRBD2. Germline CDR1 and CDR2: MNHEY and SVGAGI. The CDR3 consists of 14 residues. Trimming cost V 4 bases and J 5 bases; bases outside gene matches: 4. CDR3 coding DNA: TGTGCCAGCAGTTTTAGCGGGACCAACAATGAGCAGTTCTTC. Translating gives CASSFSGTNNEQFF.

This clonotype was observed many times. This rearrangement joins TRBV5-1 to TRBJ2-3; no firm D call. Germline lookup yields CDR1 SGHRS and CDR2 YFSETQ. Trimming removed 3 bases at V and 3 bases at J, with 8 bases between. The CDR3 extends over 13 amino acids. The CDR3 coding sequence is TGCGCCAGCAGCTCCCGACCTACAGATACGCAGTATTTT. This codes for CASSSRPTDTQYF.

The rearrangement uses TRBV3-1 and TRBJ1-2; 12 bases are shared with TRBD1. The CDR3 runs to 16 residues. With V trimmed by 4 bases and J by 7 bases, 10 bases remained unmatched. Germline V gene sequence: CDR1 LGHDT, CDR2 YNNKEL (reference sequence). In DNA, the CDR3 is TGTGCCAGCAGCCCAACTTCCGGGACAGGGGGCTTTGGCTACACCTTC. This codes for CASSPTSGTGGFGYTF.

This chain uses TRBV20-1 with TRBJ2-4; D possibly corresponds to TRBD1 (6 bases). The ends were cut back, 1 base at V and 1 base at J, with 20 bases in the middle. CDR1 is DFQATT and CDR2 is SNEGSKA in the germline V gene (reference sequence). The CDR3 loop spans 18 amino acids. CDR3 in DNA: TGCAGTGCTAGAGTGACCAGGGGAGTCGGGTTTGCCAAAAACATTCAGTACTTC. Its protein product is CSARVTRGVGFAKNIQYF.

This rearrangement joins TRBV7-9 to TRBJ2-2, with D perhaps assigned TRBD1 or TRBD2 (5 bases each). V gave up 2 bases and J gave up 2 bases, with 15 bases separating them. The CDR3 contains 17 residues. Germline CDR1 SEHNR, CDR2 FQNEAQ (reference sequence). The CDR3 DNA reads TGTGCCAGCAGCTTAAGGACACCCGGGGCTAACACCGGGGAGCTGTTTTTT. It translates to CASSLRTPGANTGELFF.

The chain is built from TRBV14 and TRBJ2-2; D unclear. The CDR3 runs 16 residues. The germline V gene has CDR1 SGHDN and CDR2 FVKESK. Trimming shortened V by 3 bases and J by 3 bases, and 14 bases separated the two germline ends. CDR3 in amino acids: CASSQARLSDTGELFF. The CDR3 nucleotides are TGTGCCAGCAGCCAGGCCCGGCTCTCGGACACCGGGGAGCTGTTTTTT.

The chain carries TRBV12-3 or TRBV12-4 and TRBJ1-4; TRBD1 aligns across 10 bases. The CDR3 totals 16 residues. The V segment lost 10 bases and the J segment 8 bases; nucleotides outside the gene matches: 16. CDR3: CATSFDWGQGNEKLFF. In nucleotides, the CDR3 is TGTGCCACCTCGTTTGACTGGGGACAGGGGAACGAAAAACTGTTTTTT.

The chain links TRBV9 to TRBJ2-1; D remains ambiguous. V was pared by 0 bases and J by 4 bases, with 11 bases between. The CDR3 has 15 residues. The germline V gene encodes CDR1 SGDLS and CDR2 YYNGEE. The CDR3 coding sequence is TGTGCCAGCAGCGTAGGGTCCATTACATACAATGAGCAGTTCTTC. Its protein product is CASSVGSITYNEQFF.

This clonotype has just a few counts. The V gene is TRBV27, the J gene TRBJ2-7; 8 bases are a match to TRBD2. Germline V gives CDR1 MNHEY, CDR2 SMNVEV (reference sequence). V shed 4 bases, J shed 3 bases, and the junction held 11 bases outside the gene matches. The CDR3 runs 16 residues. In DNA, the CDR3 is TGTGCCAGCAGTTCAAGCGGACTAGCTGACTACTACGAGCAGTACTTC. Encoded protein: CASSSSGLADYYEQYF.

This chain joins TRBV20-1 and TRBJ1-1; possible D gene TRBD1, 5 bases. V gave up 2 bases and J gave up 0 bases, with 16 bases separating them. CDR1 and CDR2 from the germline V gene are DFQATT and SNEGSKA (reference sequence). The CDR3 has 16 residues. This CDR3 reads CSARNRGKNMNTEAFF. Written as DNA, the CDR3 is TGCAGTGCTAGAAACCGGGGCAAGAACATGAACACTGAAGCTTTCTTT.

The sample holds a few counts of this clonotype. The CDR3 is CSARETGVRGYYGYTF. The CDR3 DNA follows: TGCAGTGCTAGAGAAACGGGAGTTCGCGGGTACTATGGCTACACCTTC. This rearrangement joins TRBV20-1 to TRBJ1-2; the D is unclear. V lost 0 bases, J lost 3 bases, and 17 bases lay in between. The CDR3 has 16 amino acids. CDR1 is DFQATT and CDR2 is SNEGSKA in the germline V gene (reference sequence).

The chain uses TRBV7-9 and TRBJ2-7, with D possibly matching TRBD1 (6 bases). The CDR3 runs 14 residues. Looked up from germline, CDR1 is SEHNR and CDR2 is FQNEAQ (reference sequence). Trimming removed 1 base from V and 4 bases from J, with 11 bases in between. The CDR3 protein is CASSLETGQYEQYF. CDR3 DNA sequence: TGTGCCAGCAGCTTAGAAACAGGGCAATACGAGCAGTACTTC.

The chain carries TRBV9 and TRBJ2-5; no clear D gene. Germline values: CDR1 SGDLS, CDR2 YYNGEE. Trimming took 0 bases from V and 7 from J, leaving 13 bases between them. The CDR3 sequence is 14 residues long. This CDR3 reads CASSVDLVKGTQYF. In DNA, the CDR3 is TGTGCCAGCAGCGTAGACCTAGTTAAGGGGACCCAGTACTTC.

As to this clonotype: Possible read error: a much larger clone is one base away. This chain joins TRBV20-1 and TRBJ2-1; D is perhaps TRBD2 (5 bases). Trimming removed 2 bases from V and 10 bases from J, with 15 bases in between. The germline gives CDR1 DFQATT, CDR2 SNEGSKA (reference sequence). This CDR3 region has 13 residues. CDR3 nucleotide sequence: TGCAGTGCTAGAAGAGGGTTGACCTACGAGCAGTTCTTC. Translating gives CSARRGLTYEQFF.

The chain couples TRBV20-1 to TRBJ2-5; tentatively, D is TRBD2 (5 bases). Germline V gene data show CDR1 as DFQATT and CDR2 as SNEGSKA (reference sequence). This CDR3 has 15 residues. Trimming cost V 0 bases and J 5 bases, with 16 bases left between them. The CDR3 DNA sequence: TGCAGTGCTAGAGATCCTCACAACCGGAGGGAGACCCAGTACTTC. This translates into CSARDPHNRRETQYF.

In DNA form, the CDR3 reads TGCAGCGTCTCGGGACGAGGCAATGAGCAGTTCTTC. Translating gives CSVSGRGNEQFF. The V gene is TRBV29-1, the J gene TRBJ2-1; D is possibly TRBD1 or TRBD2 (5 bases each). This CDR3 has 12 amino acids. The V gene's germline CDR1 is SQVTM and CDR2 ANQGSEA. Trimming removed 6 bases from V and 6 bases from J, with 12 bases in between.

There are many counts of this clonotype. CDR3 sequence: CASSSRAHNQPQHF. The CDR3 DNA reads TGTGCCAGCAGCTCCCGGGCTCACAATCAGCCCCAGCATTTT. The J gene is TRBJ1-5, the V gene TRBV7-9; D ambiguous. Germline V gene lookup returns CDR1 SEHNR and CDR2 FQNEAQ (reference sequence). CDR3 length: 14 amino acids. Trimming pared 4 bases from V and 3 bases from J, leaving 10 bases between. The full variable domain, rest sourced from reference TRBV7-9 and TRBJ1-5, is DTGVSQNPRHKITKRGQNVTFRCDPISEHNRLYWYRQTLGQGPEFLTYFQNEAQLEKSRLLSDRFSAERPKGSFSTLEIQRTEQGDSAMYLCASSSRAHNQPQHFGDGTRLSIL.

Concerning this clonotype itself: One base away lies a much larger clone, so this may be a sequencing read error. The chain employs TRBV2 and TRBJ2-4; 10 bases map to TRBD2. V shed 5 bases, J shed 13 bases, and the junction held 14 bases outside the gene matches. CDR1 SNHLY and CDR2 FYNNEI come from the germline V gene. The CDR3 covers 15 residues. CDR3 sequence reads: CASSSAGGTYNEQYF. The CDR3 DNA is TGTGCCAGCAGTTCAGCGGGAGGGACCTACAATGAGCAGTACTTC.

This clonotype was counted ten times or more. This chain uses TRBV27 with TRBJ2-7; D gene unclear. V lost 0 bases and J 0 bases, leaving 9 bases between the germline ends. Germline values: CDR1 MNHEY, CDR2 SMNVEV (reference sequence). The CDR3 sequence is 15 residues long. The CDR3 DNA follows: TGTGCCAGCAGTTTATCTGTATTTCCCTCCTACGAGCAGTACTTC. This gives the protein CASSLSVFPSYEQYF.

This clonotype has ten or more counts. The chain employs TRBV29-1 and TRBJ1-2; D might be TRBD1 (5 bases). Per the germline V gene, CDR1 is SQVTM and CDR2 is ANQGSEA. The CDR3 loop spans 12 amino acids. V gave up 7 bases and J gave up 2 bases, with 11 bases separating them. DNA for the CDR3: TGCAGCGCCGGAGGGGACAACTATGGCTACACCTTC. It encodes CSAGGDNYGYTF.

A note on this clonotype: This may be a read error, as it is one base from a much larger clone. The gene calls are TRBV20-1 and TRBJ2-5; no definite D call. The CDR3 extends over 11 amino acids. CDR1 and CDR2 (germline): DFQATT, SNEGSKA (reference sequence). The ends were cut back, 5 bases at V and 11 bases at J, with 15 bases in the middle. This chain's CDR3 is CSAPLVNEQYF. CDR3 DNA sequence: TGCAGTGCTCCCTTAGTGAATGAGCAGTACTTC.

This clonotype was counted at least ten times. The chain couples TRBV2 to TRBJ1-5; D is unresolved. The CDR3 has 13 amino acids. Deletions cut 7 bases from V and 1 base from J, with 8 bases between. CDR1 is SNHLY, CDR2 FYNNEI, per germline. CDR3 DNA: TGTGCCAGCAATATAGGCAGCAATCAGCCCCAGCATTTT. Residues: CASNIGSNQPQHF.

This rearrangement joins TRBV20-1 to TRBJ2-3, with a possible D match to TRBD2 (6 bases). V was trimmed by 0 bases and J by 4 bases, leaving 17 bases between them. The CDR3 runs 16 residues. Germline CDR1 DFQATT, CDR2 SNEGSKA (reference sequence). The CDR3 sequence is CSARDRSGGWADTQYF. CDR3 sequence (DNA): TGCAGTGCTAGAGATCGGAGCGGAGGGTGGGCAGATACGCAGTATTTT.

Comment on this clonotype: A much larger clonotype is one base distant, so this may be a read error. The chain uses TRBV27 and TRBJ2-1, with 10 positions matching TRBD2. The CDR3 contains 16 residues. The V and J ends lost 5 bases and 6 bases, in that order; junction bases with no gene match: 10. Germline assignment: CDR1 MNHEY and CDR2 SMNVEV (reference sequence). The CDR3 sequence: CASSVYGTSEPNEQFF. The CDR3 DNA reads TGTGCCAGCAGTGTCTACGGGACTAGCGAACCCAATGAGCAGTTCTTC.